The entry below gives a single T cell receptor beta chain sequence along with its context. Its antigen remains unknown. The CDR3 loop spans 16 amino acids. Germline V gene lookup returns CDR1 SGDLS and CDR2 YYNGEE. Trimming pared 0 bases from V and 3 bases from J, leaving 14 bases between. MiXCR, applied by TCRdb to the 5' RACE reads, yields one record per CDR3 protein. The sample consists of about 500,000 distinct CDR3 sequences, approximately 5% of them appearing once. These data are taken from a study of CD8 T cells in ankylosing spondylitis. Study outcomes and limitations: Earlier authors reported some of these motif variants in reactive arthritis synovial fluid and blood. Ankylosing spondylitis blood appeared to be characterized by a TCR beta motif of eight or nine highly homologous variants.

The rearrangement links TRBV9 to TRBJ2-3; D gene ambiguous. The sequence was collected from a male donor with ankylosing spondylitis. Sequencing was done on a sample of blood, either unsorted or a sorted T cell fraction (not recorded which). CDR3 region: CASSVAGRSLTDTQYF. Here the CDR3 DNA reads TGTGCCAGCAGCGTAGCCGGCAGGAGCTTAACAGATACGCAGTATTTT.